Listed below are T cell receptor beta chains from one sample, sequenced in a study of regulatory T cells in long-lasting Graves disease. MiXCR, applied by TCRdb to the multiplex PCR reads, yields one record per CDR3 protein. The table lists 440,000 or so distinct CDR3 sequences, about 15% of them singletons, with approximately 15% in the top ten. The same sample was also used in a study of T cells in Graves' hyperthyroidism and ophthalmopathy.

Source: peripheral blood mononuclear cells (PBMCs), taken at new diagnosis, from a patient treated with antithyroid drugs. The receptor source for this set is a woman in her twenties or thirties with Graves disease. CDR3s include the opening cysteine and the closing phenylalanine or tryptophan. The order of the fields is D gene, J gene, V gene, clone size, CDR3 protein, CDR3 DNA. D genes are given only for firm matches. The size field is filled for only some rows; it gives once, few, many or a size class.

D: .
J: TRBJ1-1
V: TRBV27
size: .
CDR3: CASKYLGGPVTEAFF
DNA: TGTGCCAGCAAATACCTTGGGGGGCCCGTCACTGAAGCTTTCTTT

D: .
J: TRBJ1-2
V: TRBV6-2/TRBV6-3
size: many
CDR3: CASSYSRVDYLDSLYGYTF
DNA: TGTGCCAGCAGTTACTCGCGCGTTGACTATCTGGACAGCCTCTATGGCTACACCTTC

D: .
J: TRBJ2-7
V: TRBV5-1
size: many
CDR3: CASSLNPYSSYEQYF
DNA: TGCGCCAGCAGCTTGAATCCATATAGCTCCTACGAGCAGTACTTC

D: .
J: TRBJ2-1
V: TRBV9
size: few
CDR3: CASSPRGVYNEQFF
DNA: TGTGCCAGCAGCCCCCGCGGGGTCTACAATGAGCAGTTCTTC

D: TRBD2
J: TRBJ2-3
V: TRBV19
size: .
CDR3: CASSRPSGGLQDTQYF
DNA: TGTGCCAGTAGTCGACCGAGCGGGGGCCTCCAAGATACGCAGTATTTT

D: TRBD2
J: TRBJ2-1
V: TRBV19
size: .
CDR3: CASRTTSGEQFF
DNA: TGTGCCAGTAGGACCACTAGCGGGGAGCAGTTCTTC

D: .
J: TRBJ2-7
V: TRBV5-1
size: many
CDR3: CASSLMDYPYEQYF
DNA: TGCGCCAGCAGCTTGATGGACTACCCCTACGAGCAGTACTTC

D: .
J: TRBJ1-2
V: TRBV30
size: .
CDR3: CAWSPGTPNYGYTF
DNA: TGTGCCTGGAGTCCCGGGACTCCCAACTATGGCTACACCTTC

D: .
J: TRBJ1-3
V: TRBV10-3
size: few
CDR3: CAISEAGGSGNTIYF
DNA: TGTGCCATCAGTGAGGCGGGGGGGTCTGGAAACACCATATATTTT

D: .
J: TRBJ1-2
V: TRBV19
size: .
CDR3: CASSTSSYGYTF
DNA: TGTGCCAGTAGTACCTCCTCCTATGGCTACACCTTC

D: .
J: TRBJ1-1
V: TRBV12-3/TRBV12-4
size: many
CDR3: CASSDRYTEAFF
DNA: TGTGCCAGCAGTGACCGCTACACTGAAGCTTTCTTT